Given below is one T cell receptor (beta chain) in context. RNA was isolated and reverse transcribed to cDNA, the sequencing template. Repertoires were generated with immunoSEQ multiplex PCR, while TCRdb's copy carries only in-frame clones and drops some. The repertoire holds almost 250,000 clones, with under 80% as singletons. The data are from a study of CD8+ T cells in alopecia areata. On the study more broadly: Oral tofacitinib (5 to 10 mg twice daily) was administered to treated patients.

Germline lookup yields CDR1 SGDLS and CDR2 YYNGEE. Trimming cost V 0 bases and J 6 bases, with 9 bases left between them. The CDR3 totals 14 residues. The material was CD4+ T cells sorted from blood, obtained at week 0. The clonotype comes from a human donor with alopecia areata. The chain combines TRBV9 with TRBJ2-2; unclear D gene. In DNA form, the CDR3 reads TGTGCCAGCAGCGTAGGTGTCTTAGCCGGGGAGCTGTTTTTT. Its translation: CASSVGVLAGELFF.